A single T cell receptor (beta chain) is shown here with its context. Clones were read by immunoSEQ multiplex PCR, and TCRdb kept only the in-frame ones, dropping some. The sample lists 80,000 to 100,000 clones, approximately 79% seen once, with roughly 10% in the top ten. Germline V gene sequence: CDR1 SEHNR, CDR2 FQNEAQ (reference sequence). The ends were cut back, 4 bases at V and 4 bases at J, with 14 bases in the middle. The CDR3 length is 15 residues. This sample stems from a study of blood T cell repertoires in COVID-19. The chain has TRBV7-9 and TRBJ1-3; D is perhaps TRBD1 (5 bases). This clonotype originated in a man aged 65-85 years with active or convalescent COVID-19. Input material: peripheral blood. As DNA, the CDR3 is TGTGCCAGCAGCTCACCCAGGGTTTTAGGAAACACCATATATTTT. Translating it yields CASSSPRVLGNTIYF.